This entry lists 28 T cell receptor beta chains sequenced from one sample in a study of OX40 agonist ivuxolimab in advanced cancers. Generated by immunoSEQ multiplex PCR, the TCRdb table keeps only in-frame clones and is missing some. The repertoire includes roughly 64,000 clones, 85% to 90% of them detected once, and roughly an eighth sits in the top ten. Material: CD4+ or CD8+ T cells sorted from blood, obtained in a trial of the OX40 agonist ivuxolimab. The origin of the receptors is an adult with an advanced solid tumor such as melanoma, head and neck, liver or kidney cancer.

As to this clone: One end of the junction varies from germline; a read error may be responsible. V gene TRBV10-2 combines with J gene TRBJ1-6; D is possibly TRBD1 (5 bases). The CDR3 has 14 residues. Looked up from germline, CDR1 is WSHSY and CDR2 is SAAADI. CDR3 residues: CVSHSGGVNSPLHF. CDR3 coding DNA: TGCGTCAGCCACTCGGGGGGTGTGAATTCACCCCTCCACTTT.

This clone was counted a few times. The V and J genes are TRBV30 and TRBJ1-1; no clear D. Germline lookup yields CDR1 GTSNPN and CDR2 SVGIG (reference sequence). This CDR3 comprises 10 residues. V was shortened by 7 bases and J by 5 bases, with 8 bases between the two germline ends. Written as DNA, the CDR3 is TGTGCCTCCACCCTTACTGAAGCTTTCTTT. Translation: CASTLTEAFF.

In nucleotides, the CDR3 is TGTGCCAGCAGCTTCAGGGACGGGGATCAGCCCCAGCATTTT. This sequence encodes CASSFRDGDQPQHF. The chain employs TRBV7-2 and TRBJ1-5, with D possibly matching TRBD1 (5 bases). From germline, CDR1 is SGHTA and CDR2 FQGNSA. CDR3 length: 14 residues. Trimming shortened V by 3 bases and J by 5 bases, and 11 bases separated the two germline ends.

This sequence joins TRBV9 and TRBJ2-3; 12 bases are shared with TRBD2. This CDR3 contains 18 residues. The germline V gene has CDR1 SGDLS and CDR2 YYNGEE. The V and J ends lost 3 bases and 2 bases, in that order; junction bases with no gene match: 10. The CDR3 sequence: CASSETGTSGGTTDTQYF. The CDR3 DNA is TGTGCCAGCAGCGAAACGGGTACTAGCGGGGGGACCACAGATACGCAGTATTTT.

The genes are TRBV4-1 and TRBJ2-1, with D perhaps being TRBD1 or TRBD2 (5 bases each). The CDR3 contains 15 residues. Between the trimmed V and J ends, which lost 1 base and 8 bases, there was a span of 15 bases. Germline CDR1 is MGHRA and CDR2 is YSYEKL. The CDR3 region is CASSQVLGTMDEQFF. DNA of the CDR3: TGCGCCAGCAGCCAAGTTTTGGGGACGATGGATGAGCAGTTCTTC.

The V call is TRBV5-1, the J call TRBJ1-2, with D unresolved. The CDR3 extends over 13 amino acids. V shed 2 bases and J shed 2 bases, with 7 bases lying between them. In germline, CDR1 is SGHRS, CDR2 YFSETQ. CDR3 loop: CASSFGPNYGYTF. Here the CDR3 DNA reads TGCGCCAGCAGCTTCGGGCCCAACTATGGCTACACCTTC.

The V and J genes are TRBV12-2 and TRBJ2-7. TRBV12-2 is described as a pseudogene. This CDR3 is 11 amino acids long. The chain's CDR3 is CASRPPNEQYF. The CDR3 nucleotides are TGTGCAAGTCGCCCTCCAAACGAGCAGTACTTC.

A word on this clone: A read error may account for a junction end that differs from germline. The chain is built from TRBV2 and TRBJ2-7; D unclear. CDR1 is SNHLY and CDR2 is FYNNEI in the germline V gene. CDR3 length: 12 amino acids. CDR3 protein: CASSDVSYEQYF. In DNA, the CDR3 is TGTGCCAGCAGTGATGTTTCCTACGAGCAGTATTTC.

This chain joins TRBV27 and TRBJ2-5; D is possibly TRBD1 (5 bases). There are 13 residues in the CDR3. The germline V gene encodes CDR1 MNHEY and CDR2 SMNVEV (reference sequence). The V and J ends lost 5 bases and 4 bases respectively, with 11 bases between them. The DNA for the CDR3 is TGTGCCAGCAGTCCCAGGGTAGCAGAGACCCAGTACTTC. It yields the protein CASSPRVAETQYF.

The chain is built from TRBV25-1 and TRBJ1-1; D gene uncertain. V was cut by 4 bases and J by 1 base, with 4 bases left in between. This CDR3 region has 12 residues. Per germline, CDR1 MGHDK and CDR2 SYGVNS. In DNA form, the CDR3 reads TGTGCCAGCAGTGCTGGGAACACTGAAGCTTTCTTT. Translation: CASSAGNTEAFF.

The CDR3 coding sequence is TGTGCCATCAGTGATCCGGACAGGGGTCTCCGTTTTTACAATGAGCAGTTCTTC. The encoded protein is CAISDPDRGLRFYNEQFF. This rearrangement joins TRBV10-3 to TRBJ2-1; 9 bases match TRBD1. V lost 3 bases and J lost 4; bases outside the gene matches: 13. This CDR3 is built from 18 residues. The germline gives CDR1 ENHRY, CDR2 SYGVKD.

The CDR3 DNA follows: TGTGCCAGTGGAATACAGGGCCATGAGCAGTTCTTC. This sequence encodes CASGIQGHEQFF. The chain employs TRBV19 and TRBJ2-1, with D tentatively TRBD1 (6 bases). V dropped 8 bases and J dropped 8 bases, with 13 bases sitting between them. CDR3 size: 12 residues. Germline CDR1 LNHDA, CDR2 SQIVND (reference sequence).

The rearrangement links TRBV7-9 to TRBJ1-4; weak D call: TRBD1 (5 bases). V was pared by 6 bases and J by 6 bases, with 17 bases between. The CDR3 covers 15 residues. Germline V gene data show CDR1 as SEHNR and CDR2 as FQNEAQ (reference sequence). The CDR3 region is CASRPKKGLHEKLFF. The DNA of the CDR3 is TGTGCCAGCAGGCCAAAAAAGGGGCTGCATGAAAAACTGTTTTTT.

The DNA of the CDR3 is TGTGCCATCTCCGTCGGACAGGTATCGGGTGAGCAGTTCTTC. It specifies CAISVGQVSGEQFF. The rearrangement links TRBV10-3 to TRBJ2-1, with 7 bases fitting TRBD1. Germline V lookup: CDR1 ENHRY, CDR2 SYGVKD. The CDR3 length is 14 residues. V trimming: 8 bases; J trimming: 9 bases; junction bases outside the gene matches: 13.

The J gene is TRBJ2-3, the V gene TRBV11-2, with 8 positions matching TRBD2. V lost 7 bases, J lost 4 bases, and 13 bases stayed unmatched. Germline V gene data show CDR1 as SGHAT and CDR2 as FQNNGV. This CDR3 region has 16 residues. DNA of the CDR3: TGTGCCAGCAAATCCTCCGGGACTAGTATGGCAGATACGCAGTATTTT. Protein sequence: CASKSSGTSMADTQYF.

On this clone itself: Other DNA sequences in the sample encode the same CDR3. The rearrangement uses TRBV5-1 and TRBJ2-7; D is ambiguous. The CDR3 runs 14 residues. The V gene lost 0 bases and the J gene lost 2 bases, with 9 bases spanning the gap. The germline V gene has CDR1 SGHRS and CDR2 YFSETQ. The CDR3 spells CASSLVSATYEQYF. The CDR3 region has the DNA TGCGCCAGCAGCTTGGTTTCTGCCACCTACGAGCAGTACTTC.

The count of this clone is one. The chain couples TRBV30 to TRBJ2-7; the match to TRBD2 covers 7 bases. This CDR3 has 13 residues. Germline loops: CDR1 GTSNPN, CDR2 SVGIG (reference sequence). V lost 4 bases to trimming and J lost 6 bases; unmatched junction nucleotides: 9. CDR3 protein: CAWNMAGEGEQYF. In nucleotides, the CDR3 is TGTGCCTGGAACATGGCGGGAGAAGGCGAGCAGTACTTC.

The chain recombines TRBV11-2 with TRBJ2-7, with D unclear. The CDR3 has 12 amino acids. From germline, CDR1 is SGHAT and CDR2 FQNNGV. V lost 5 bases and J lost 2, with 7 bases in between. CDR3 sequence (DNA): TGTGCCAGCAGCCCAACACCCTACGAGCAGTACTTC. Protein product: CASSPTPYEQYF.

The CDR3 protein is CASSEYWGGRPEGNEQFF. As DNA, the CDR3 is TGTGCCAGCAGTGAATATTGGGGCGGGCGGCCCGAGGGGAATGAGCAGTTCTTC. The chain joins TRBV6-4 to TRBJ2-1, with D perhaps matching TRBD1 or TRBD2 (5 bases each). The CDR3 is 18 residues long. Trimming stripped 3 bases from V and 7 bases from J, with 25 bases between. Germline CDR1 reads MRHNA; CDR2 reads SNTAGT.

The gene calls are TRBV19 and TRBJ2-7; the D is unclear. The germline V gene encodes CDR1 LNHDA and CDR2 SQIVND (reference sequence). V lost 7 bases and J lost 0, with 10 bases in between. The CDR3 extends over 13 amino acids. This chain's CDR3 is CASNPPSSYEQYF. CDR3 DNA sequence: TGTGCCAGTAACCCGCCGAGCTCCTACGAGCAGTACTTC.

The CDR3 nucleotides are TGTGCCAGCAGCGAACAGGGGGGAGAAAATCAGCCCCAGCATTTT. This codes for CASSEQGGENQPQHF. The chain has TRBV11-2 and TRBJ1-5; 8 bases align to TRBD1. This CDR3 is built from 15 residues. CDR1 and CDR2 (germline): SGHAT, FQNNGV. The J segment lost 4 bases and the V segment lost 5 bases, leaving 7 bases of the junction unmatched.

This chain joins TRBV28 and TRBJ2-1; 10 nucleotides align to TRBD2. Germline V gene lookup returns CDR1 MDHEN and CDR2 SYDVKM. This CDR3 has 20 amino acids. J gave up 7 bases and V 2 bases, and 20 bases lay outside the gene matches. The CDR3 DNA follows: TGTGCCAGCAGTTTACCCGTCCGGGTGCGGACTAGCGGCTCTGGGAATGAGCAGTTCTTC. Its translation is CASSLPVRVRTSGSGNEQFF. Drawing the rest from reference TRBV28 and TRBJ2-1, the complete variable domain is DVKVTQSSRYLVKRTGEKVFLECVQDMDHENMFWYRQDPGLGLRLIYFSYDVKMKEKGDIPEGYSVSREKKERFSLILESASTNQTSMYLCASSLPVRVRTSGSGNEQFFGPGTRLTVL.

This clone has just a few counts. This rearrangement joins TRBV28 to TRBJ1-5; D gene unclear. The length of the CDR3 is 15 residues. V was pared by 3 bases and J by 0 bases, with 9 bases between. Germline CDR1 is MDHEN and CDR2 is SYDVKM. CDR3 in DNA: TGTGCCAGCAGTTTCCGGATCACTAGCAATCAGCCCCAGCATTTT. It yields the protein CASSFRITSNQPQHF.

The V gene is TRBV13, the J gene TRBJ2-7; 15 bases line up with TRBD2. The CDR3 extends over 17 amino acids. V trimming: 5 bases; J trimming: 2 bases; junction bases outside the gene matches: 7. CDR1 is PRHDT, CDR2 FYEKMQ, per germline (reference sequence). The CDR3 here is CASSVGTSGRLAYEQYF. The CDR3 DNA follows: TGTGCCAGCAGCGTCGGGACTAGCGGGAGGTTGGCCTACGAGCAGTACTTC.

This clone was seen just once. The chain employs TRBV27 and TRBJ2-1, with TRBD2 as a possible D gene (5 bases). Trimming took 0 bases from V and 6 from J, leaving 12 bases between them. Germline CDR1 and CDR2: MNHEY and SMNVEV (reference sequence). This CDR3 spans 15 amino acids. The chain's CDR3 is CASSLSPPLANEQFF. CDR3 bases: TGTGCCAGCAGTTTATCCCCTCCGCTAGCCAATGAGCAGTTCTTC.

V gene TRBV6-1 combines with J gene TRBJ1-2, with 10 bases matching TRBD1. CDR3 size: 15 residues. Looked up from germline, CDR1 is MNHNS and CDR2 is SASEGT. V trimming: 3 bases; J trimming: 5 bases; junction bases outside the gene matches: 6. The CDR3 sequence is CASSDSDRGVYGYTF. The CDR3 DNA is TGTGCCAGCAGTGATTCGGACAGGGGGGTATATGGCTACACCTTC.

The chain uses TRBV11-1 and TRBJ2-3; 10 bases align to TRBD2. The CDR3 totals 17 residues. Germline CDR1 and CDR2: SGHAT and FQDESV (reference sequence). V was clipped by 2 bases and J by 0 bases; unmatched bases: 5. The CDR3 spells CASSLWGTSASTDTQYF. CDR3 nucleotides: TGTGCCAGCAGCTTATGGGGGACTAGCGCTAGCACAGATACGCAGTATTTT.

The rearrangement links TRBV10-1 to TRBJ2-3; no definite D call. CDR1 is WNHNN, CDR2 SYGVQD, per germline (reference sequence). V lost 3 bases and J lost 2, with 15 bases in between. The length of the CDR3 is 16 residues. In DNA, the CDR3 is TGCGCCAGCAGTGACCCTACGACACCTTCCACAGATACGCAGTATTTT. Amino acids: CASSDPTTPSTDTQYF.